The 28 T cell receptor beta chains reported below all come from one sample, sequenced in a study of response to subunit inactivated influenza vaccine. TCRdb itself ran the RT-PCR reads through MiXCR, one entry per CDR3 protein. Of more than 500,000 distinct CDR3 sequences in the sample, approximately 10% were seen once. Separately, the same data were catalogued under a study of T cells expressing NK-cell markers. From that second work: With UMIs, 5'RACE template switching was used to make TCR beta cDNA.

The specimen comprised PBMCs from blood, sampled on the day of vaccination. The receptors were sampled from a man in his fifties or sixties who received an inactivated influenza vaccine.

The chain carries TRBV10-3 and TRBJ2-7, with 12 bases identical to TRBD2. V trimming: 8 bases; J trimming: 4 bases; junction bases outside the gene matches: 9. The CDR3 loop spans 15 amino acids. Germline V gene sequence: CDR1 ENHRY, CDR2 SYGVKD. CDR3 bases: TGTGCCATCCGGCGTTCTAGCGGGGGGGCATACGAGCAGTACTTC. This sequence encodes CAIRRSSGGAYEQYF.

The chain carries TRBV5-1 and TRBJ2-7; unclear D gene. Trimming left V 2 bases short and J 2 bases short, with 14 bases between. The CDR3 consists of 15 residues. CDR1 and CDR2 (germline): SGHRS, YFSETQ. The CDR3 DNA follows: TGCGCCAGCAGCTTAGAAGCAGACGCTGCCTACGAGCAGTACTTC. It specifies CASSLEADAAYEQYF.

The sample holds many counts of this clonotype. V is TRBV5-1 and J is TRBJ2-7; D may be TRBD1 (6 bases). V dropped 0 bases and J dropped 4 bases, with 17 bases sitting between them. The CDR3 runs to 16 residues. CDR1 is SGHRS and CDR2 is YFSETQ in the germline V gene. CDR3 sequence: CASSLAPDSTGYEQYF. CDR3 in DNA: TGCGCCAGCAGCTTGGCCCCGGACAGCACTGGGTACGAGCAGTACTTC.

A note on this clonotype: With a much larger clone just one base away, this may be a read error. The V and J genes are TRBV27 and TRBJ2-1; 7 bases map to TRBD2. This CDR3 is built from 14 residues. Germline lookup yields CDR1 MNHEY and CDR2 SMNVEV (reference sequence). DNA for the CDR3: TGTGCCAGCAGCCCTAGCGGCCGATACAATGAGCAGCTCTTC. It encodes CASSPSGRYNEQLF.

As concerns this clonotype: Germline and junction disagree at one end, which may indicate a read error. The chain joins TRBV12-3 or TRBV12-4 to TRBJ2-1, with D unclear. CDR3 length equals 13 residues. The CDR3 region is CAISLAGYNEQFF. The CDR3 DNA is TGTGCCATCAGTTTAGCTGGCTACAATGAGCAGTTCTTC.

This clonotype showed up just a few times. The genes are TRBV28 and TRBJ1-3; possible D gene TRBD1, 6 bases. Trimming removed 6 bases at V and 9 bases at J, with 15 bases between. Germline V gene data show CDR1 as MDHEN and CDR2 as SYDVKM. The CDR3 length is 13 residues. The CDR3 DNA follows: TGTGCCAGCAGGGACAGTCTAACGAGCACCATATATTTT. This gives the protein CASRDSLTSTIYF.

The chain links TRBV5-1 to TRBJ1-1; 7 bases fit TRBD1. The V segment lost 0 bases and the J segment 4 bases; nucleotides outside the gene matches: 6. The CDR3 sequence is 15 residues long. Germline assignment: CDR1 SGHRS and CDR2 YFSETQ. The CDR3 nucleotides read TGCGCCAGCAGCTTGGCGGGAGGGGGCCCCACTGAAGCTTTCTTT. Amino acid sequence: CASSLAGGGPTEAFF.

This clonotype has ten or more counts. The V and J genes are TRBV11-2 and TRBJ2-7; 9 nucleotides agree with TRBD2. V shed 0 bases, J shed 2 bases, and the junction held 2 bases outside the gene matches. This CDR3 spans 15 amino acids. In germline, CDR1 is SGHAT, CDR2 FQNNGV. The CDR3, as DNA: TGTGCCAGCAGCTTAGAGGCTAGCGGGGCCTACGAGCAGTACTTC. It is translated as CASSLEASGAYEQYF. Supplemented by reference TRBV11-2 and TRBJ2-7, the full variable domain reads EAGVAQSPRYKIIEKRQSVAFWCNPISGHATLYWYQQILGQGPKLLIQFQNNGVVDDSQLPKDRFSAERLKGVDSTLKIQPAKLEDSAVYLCASSLEASGAYEQYFGPGTRLTVT.

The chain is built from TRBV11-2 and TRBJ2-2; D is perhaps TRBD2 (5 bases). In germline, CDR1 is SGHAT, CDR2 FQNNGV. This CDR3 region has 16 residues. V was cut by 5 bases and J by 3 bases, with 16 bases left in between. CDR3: CASSHWTPRYTGELFF. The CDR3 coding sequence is TGTGCCAGCAGCCATTGGACTCCGCGATACACCGGGGAGCTGTTTTTT.

CDR3 protein: CASSPRGDSYNEQFF. The CDR3 DNA reads as TGTGCCAGCAGCCCCAGGGGGGATTCCTACAATGAGCAGTTCTTC. The chain uses TRBV9 and TRBJ2-1; possible D gene TRBD1, 7 bases. Germline V gives CDR1 SGDLS, CDR2 YYNGEE. The CDR3 is 15 residues long. The V end was cut by 4 bases, the J end by 1 base, with 12 bases between.

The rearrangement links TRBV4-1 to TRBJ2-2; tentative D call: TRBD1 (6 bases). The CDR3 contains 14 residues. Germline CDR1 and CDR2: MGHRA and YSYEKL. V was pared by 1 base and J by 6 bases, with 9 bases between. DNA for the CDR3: TGCGCCAGCAGCCAAGTCACAGGGCCCGGGGAGCTGTTTTTT. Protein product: CASSQVTGPGELFF.

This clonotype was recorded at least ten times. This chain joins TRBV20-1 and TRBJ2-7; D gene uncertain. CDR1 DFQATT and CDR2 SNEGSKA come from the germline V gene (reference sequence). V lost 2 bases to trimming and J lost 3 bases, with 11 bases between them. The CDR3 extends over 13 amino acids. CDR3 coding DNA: TGCAGTGCTAGACTCCCGGCTAACTACGAGCAGTACTTC. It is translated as CSARLPANYEQYF.

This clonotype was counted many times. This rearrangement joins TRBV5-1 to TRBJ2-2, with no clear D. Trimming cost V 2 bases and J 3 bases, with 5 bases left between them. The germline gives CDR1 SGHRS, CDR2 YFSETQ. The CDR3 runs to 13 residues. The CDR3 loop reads CASSLGYTGELFF. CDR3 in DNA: TGCGCCAGCAGCTTAGGGTACACCGGGGAGCTGTTTTTT.

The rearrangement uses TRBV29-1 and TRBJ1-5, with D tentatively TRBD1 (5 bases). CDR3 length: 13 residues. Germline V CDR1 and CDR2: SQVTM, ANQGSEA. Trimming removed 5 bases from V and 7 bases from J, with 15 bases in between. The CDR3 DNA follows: TGCAGCGTTTTGACGGGGGGGAACCAGCCCCAGCATTTT. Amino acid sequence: CSVLTGGNQPQHF. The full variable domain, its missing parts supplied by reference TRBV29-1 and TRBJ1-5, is SAVISQKPSRDICQRGTSLTIQCQVDSQVTMMFWYRQQPGQSLTLIATANQGSEATYESGFVIDKFPISRPNLTFSTLTVSNMSPEDSSIYLCSVLTGGNQPQHFGDGTRLSIL.

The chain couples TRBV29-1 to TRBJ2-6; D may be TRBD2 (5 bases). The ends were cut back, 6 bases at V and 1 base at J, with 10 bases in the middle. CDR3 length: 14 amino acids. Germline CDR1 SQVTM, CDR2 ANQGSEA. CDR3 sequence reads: CSVGGLSGANVLTF. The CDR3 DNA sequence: TGCAGCGTAGGAGGACTGTCTGGGGCCAACGTCCTGACTTTC.

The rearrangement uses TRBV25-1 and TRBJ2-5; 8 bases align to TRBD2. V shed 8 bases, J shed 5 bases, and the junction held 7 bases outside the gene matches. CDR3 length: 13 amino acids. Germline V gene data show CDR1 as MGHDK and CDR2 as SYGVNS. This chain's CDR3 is CASSYGGGETQYF. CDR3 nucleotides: TGTGCCAGCTCCTACGGGGGGGGTGAGACCCAGTACTTC.

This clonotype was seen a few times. This chain's CDR3 is CSPKVRNTEAFF. CDR3 nucleotide sequence: TGCAGCCCTAAGGTCCGGAACACTGAAGCTTTCTTT. The gene calls are TRBV20-1 and TRBJ1-1; D is undetermined. There are 12 residues in the CDR3. The germline V gene encodes CDR1 DFQATT and CDR2 SNEGSKA (reference sequence).

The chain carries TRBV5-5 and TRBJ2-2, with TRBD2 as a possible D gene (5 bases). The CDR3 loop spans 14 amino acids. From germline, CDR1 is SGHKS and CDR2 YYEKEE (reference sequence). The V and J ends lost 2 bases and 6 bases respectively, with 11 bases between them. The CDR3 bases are TGTGCCAGCAGCTTAGAACCGAGGGCCGGGGAGCTGTTTTTT. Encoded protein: CASSLEPRAGELFF.

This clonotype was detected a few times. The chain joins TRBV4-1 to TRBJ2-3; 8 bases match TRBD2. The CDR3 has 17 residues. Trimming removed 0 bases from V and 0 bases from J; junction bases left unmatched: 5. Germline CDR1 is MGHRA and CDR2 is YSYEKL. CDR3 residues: CASSQDGRGASTDTQYF. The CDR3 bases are TGCGCCAGCAGCCAAGACGGGCGGGGGGCTAGCACAGATACGCAGTATTTT.

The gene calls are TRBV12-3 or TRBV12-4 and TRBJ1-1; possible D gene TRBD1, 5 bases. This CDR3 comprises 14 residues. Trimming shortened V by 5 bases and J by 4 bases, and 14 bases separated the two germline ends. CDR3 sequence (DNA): TGTGCCAGCAGTGTCCATGGGGGTACCACTGAAGCTTTCTTT. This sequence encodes CASSVHGGTTEAFF.

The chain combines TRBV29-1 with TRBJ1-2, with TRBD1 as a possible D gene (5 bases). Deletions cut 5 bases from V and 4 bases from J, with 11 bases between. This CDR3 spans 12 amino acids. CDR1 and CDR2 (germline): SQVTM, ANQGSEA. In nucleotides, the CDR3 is TGCAGCGTTCATGGGGGTGGCTATGGCTACACCTTC. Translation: CSVHGGGYGYTF. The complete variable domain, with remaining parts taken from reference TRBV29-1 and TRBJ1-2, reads SAVISQKPSRDICQRGTSLTIQCQVDSQVTMMFWYRQQPGQSLTLIATANQGSEATYESGFVIDKFPISRPNLTFSTLTVSNMSPEDSSIYLCSVHGGGYGYTFGSGTRLTVV.

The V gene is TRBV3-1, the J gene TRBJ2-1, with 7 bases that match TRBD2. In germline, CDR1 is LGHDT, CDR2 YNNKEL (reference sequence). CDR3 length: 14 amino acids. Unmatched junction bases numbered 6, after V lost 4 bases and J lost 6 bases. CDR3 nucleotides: TGTGCCAGCAGCCTGCGACTAGCTGGCAATGAGCAGTTCTTC. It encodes CASSLRLAGNEQFF.

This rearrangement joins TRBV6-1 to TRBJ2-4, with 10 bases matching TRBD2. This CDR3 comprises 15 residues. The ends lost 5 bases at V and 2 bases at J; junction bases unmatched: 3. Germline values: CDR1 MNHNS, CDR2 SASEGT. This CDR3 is CASSSGGASKNIQYF. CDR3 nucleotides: TGTGCCAGCAGTAGCGGGGGGGCATCCAAAAACATTCAGTACTTC.

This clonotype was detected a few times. For the CDR3, the DNA is TGTGCCAGCAGCACCCGGGACAGGAGCTACAATGAGCAGTTCTTC. Translated: CASSTRDRSYNEQFF. This chain connects TRBV7-2 to TRBJ2-1; 8 bases match TRBD1. The CDR3 has 15 residues. Trimming at V came to 5 bases and at J to 3 bases, leaving 6 bases not matched to a gene. From germline, CDR1 is SGHTA and CDR2 FQGNSA.

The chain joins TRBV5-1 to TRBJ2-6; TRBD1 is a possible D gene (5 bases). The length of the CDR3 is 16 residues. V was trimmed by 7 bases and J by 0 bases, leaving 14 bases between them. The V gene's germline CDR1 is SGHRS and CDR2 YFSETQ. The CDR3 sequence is CASVDSPNSGANVLTF. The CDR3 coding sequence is TGCGCCAGCGTCGACAGTCCCAACTCTGGGGCCAACGTCCTGACTTTC. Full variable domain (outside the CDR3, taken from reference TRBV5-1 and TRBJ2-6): KAGVTQTPRYLIKTRGQQVTLSCSPISGHRSVSWYQQTPGQGLQFLFEYFSETQRNKGNFPGRFSGRQFSNSRSEMNVSTLELGDSALYLCASVDSPNSGANVLTFGAGSRLTVL.

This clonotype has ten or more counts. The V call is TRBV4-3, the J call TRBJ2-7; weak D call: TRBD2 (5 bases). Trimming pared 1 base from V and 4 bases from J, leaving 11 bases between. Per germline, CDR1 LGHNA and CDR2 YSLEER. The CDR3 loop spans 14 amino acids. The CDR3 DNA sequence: TGCGCCAGCAGCCAAGGTGGGAGTAGGTACGAGCAGTACTTC. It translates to CASSQGGSRYEQYF.

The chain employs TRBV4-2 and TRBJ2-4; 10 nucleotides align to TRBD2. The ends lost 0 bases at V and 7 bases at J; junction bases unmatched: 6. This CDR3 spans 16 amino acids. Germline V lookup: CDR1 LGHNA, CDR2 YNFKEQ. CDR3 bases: TGTGCCAGCAGCCAAGAAGGGACTAGCGCTCTTAACATTCAGTACTTC. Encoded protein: CASSQEGTSALNIQYF.

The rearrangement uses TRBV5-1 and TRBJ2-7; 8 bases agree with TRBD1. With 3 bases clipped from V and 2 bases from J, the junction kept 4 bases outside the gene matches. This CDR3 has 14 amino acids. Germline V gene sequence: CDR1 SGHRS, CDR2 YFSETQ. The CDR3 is CASSSPGQAYEQYF. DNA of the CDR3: TGCGCCAGCAGCTCGCCGGGACAGGCCTACGAGCAGTACTTC.